This TCR beta chain originates from a study of T cell responses to AZD1222 COVID-19 vaccine. The V gene lost 3 bases and the J gene lost 4 bases, with 9 bases spanning the gap. This CDR3 region has 14 residues. The V gene's germline CDR1 is SEHNR and CDR2 FQNEAQ (reference sequence). Generated by immunoSEQ multiplex PCR, the TCRdb table keeps only in-frame clones and is missing some. Counted here are about 160,000 clones, 92% occurring once; the ten biggest clones make up approximately 3.4%. Second-dose intervals near 4 or 12 weeks were combined. This specimen consisted of peripheral blood, obtained 28 days after the second AZD1222 dose. The receptor was isolated from an adult who received the AZD1222 COVID-19 vaccine. V is TRBV7-9 and J is TRBJ2-2; D not resolved. CDR3 region: CASSFLLGTGELFF. The DNA of the CDR3 is TGTGCCAGCAGCTTCTTGTTGGGCACCGGGGAGCTGTTTTTT.